This T cell receptor beta chain was identified during a study of T-cell memory formation after mild COVID-19. As for the study in general: The two donors had largely donor-specific TCR clusters. Study-wide results and limits: Clones which contracted sat mainly in CM and EM if CD4+, and in EMRA if CD8+. Clones contracting over day 15 to 85 were CD4/CD8 balanced, with later expanders leaning CD4+. Some responding clones appeared in pre-infection memory, suggesting cross-reactive memory joined.

This clonotype occurred a few times. Its antigen is as yet unknown. Germline V gives CDR1 SGHNT, CDR2 YENEEA. V dropped 5 bases and J dropped 7 bases, with 12 bases sitting between them. This CDR3 has 13 amino acids. TCRdb redid the calling of the 5' RACE reads with MiXCR, one entry per CDR3 protein. The profile covers roughly 250,000 distinct CDR3 sequences, with approximately 15% appearing a single time and around 20% taken by the ten largest. Sequences were obtained from PBMCs or a T cell subset sorted from them (not recorded which). The genes are TRBV11-3 and TRBJ2-1; no clear D gene. The sequence was obtained from a man aged 18 to 30 who had mild COVID-19 (a few samples of this study predate the infection). Cell type and time point are not known. The CDR3, as DNA: TGTGCCAGCAGCCCCTCCGGGTGGAATGAGCAGTTCTTC. Its translation: CASSPSGWNEQFF.